The clone carrying this T cell receptor beta chain was observed a handful of times. The antigen is undetermined. The source of the sample is a study of T cell repertoires in cytomegalovirus infection. Turning to the study itself: Public TCR beta signatures indicated both CMV infection and matching HLA type. Study-wide points: The ex vivo response was dominated by HLA-C-restricted CMV-specific TCR beta clonotypes.

One entry per CDR3 protein, called by TCRdb with MiXCR from the reads. This table has 150,000 to 200,000 distinct CDR3 sequences, roughly 19% appearing once. The ends were cut back, 0 bases at V and 4 bases at J, with 16 bases in the middle. This CDR3 contains 17 residues. Germline loops: CDR1 MNHNS, CDR2 SASEGT. The sample consisted of PBMCs. The rearrangement joins TRBV6-1 to TRBJ2-1, with a weak D call TRBD2 (7 bases). The receptor's source is a human donor in good health (CMV status not recorded). Some clones in this sample may be carry-over from other donors' samples. The DNA for the CDR3 is TGTGCCAGCAGTGAAGCGGGGGGGGGGGCCGGGTACAATGAGCAGTTCTTC. This codes for CASSEAGGGAGYNEQFF.